The text below deals with one TCR beta chain. Its antigen is unknown. This entry belongs to a study of identical twins. Overall study findings and caveats: Within monozygotic twins, out-of-frame TCR alpha sharing was underestimated by the models.

This CDR3 comprises 13 residues. With 0 bases removed from V and 7 bases from J, the gap between germline ends came to 9 bases. Germline loops: CDR1 DFQATT, CDR2 SNEGSKA (reference sequence). TCRdb ran MiXCR on the 5' RACE reads and lists one entry per CDR3 protein. This sample yields about 190,000 distinct CDR3 sequences, of which less than 20% are seen a single time; roughly two fifths belongs to the top ten. These same records also appear under a second study, on T cells expressing NK-cell markers. As reported in that work: The TCR beta repertoires were obtained from sorted CD3+CD56+NKG2C+, CD3+CD56+NKG2C- and CD3+CD56-NKG2C+ T cells. HCMV serostatus: seven of eight sequenced donors positive, one negative. Sorting of alpha-beta TCR T cells alone was achieved in several experiments with an anti-gamma-delta TCR antibody.

This chain connects TRBV20-1 to TRBJ1-4; D is unresolved. This TCR derives from a woman aged 18-29 years in good health. Material for sequencing was CD8+ T cells sorted from blood. CDR3 in DNA: TGCAGTGCTAGAGATCCGGGGATTGAAAAACTGTTTTTT. It yields the protein CSARDPGIEKLFF.